Presented here are 28 T cell receptor beta chains from one specimen sequenced in a study of T-cell memory formation after mild COVID-19. TCRdb re-derived calls from the 5' RACE reads in MiXCR, one entry per CDR3 protein. The repertoire consists of roughly 400,000 distinct CDR3 sequences, with approximately 24% occurring once and the leading ten covering 8.5% to 10%. Sequenced: PBMCs or a T cell subset sorted from them (not recorded which). Receptors were obtained from an adult woman who had mild COVID-19 (a few samples of this study predate the infection). Cell type and time point are not known.

This clonotype was found a few times. J is TRBJ2-1 and V is TRBV2; D remains unclear. The CDR3 is made up of 16 amino acids. Germline V gene data show CDR1 as SNHLY and CDR2 as FYNNEI. V lost 7 bases to trimming and J lost 0 bases, with 16 bases between them. CDR3 sequence: CASIGVTQSSYNEQFF. The CDR3 region has the DNA TGTGCCAGCATTGGGGTAACGCAGAGCTCCTACAATGAGCAGTTCTTC.

J is TRBJ2-1 and V is TRBV7-9; TRBD2 agrees at 12 bases. The junction had 8 bases not matched to a gene; V was cut back by 8 bases and J by 6 bases. Germline values: CDR1 SEHNR, CDR2 FQNEAQ (reference sequence). The CDR3 consists of 15 residues. CDR3 DNA: TGTGCCAGCGGCCAGCCGGGACTAGCGGGCAATGAGCAGTTCTTC. This translates into CASGQPGLAGNEQFF.

The gene calls are TRBV27 and TRBJ1-3; TRBD1 is a possible D gene (5 bases). Germline CDR1 is MNHEY and CDR2 is SMNVEV (reference sequence). V lost 8 bases and J lost 0, with 14 bases in between. CDR3 length: 15 amino acids. CDR3 amino acids: CASRLVGDSGNTIYF. CDR3 nucleotides: TGTGCCAGCCGGTTGGTGGGGGACTCTGGAAACACCATATATTTT.

The chain links TRBV2 to TRBJ1-4; a weak D match, TRBD1 (6 bases). Germline CDR1 and CDR2: SNHLY and FYNNEI. The CDR3 spans 12 residues. V lost 6 bases and J 8 bases, leaving 10 bases between the germline ends. The CDR3 bases are TGTGCCAGCAGGAGGGGGGGAGAAAAACTGTTTTTT. It encodes CASRRGGEKLFF.

The rearrangement uses TRBV29-1 and TRBJ2-1; D may be TRBD1 (6 bases). The CDR3 totals 15 residues. V shed 1 base and J shed 3 bases, with 13 bases lying between them. Germline CDR1 SQVTM, CDR2 ANQGSEA. The CDR3 DNA follows: TGCAGCGTTGAAGGGGTACTAGGGGGCTACAATGAGCAGTTCTTC. It translates to CSVEGVLGGYNEQFF.

This clonotype was detected a few times. The rearrangement uses TRBV7-9 and TRBJ2-1, with D unresolved. Germline loops: CDR1 SEHNR, CDR2 FQNEAQ (reference sequence). The germline V and J ends were trimmed by 4 bases and 6 bases, with 25 bases remaining between them. The CDR3 loop spans 18 amino acids. The CDR3 protein is CASSSPRAEMTPRNEQFF. The CDR3 DNA reads as TGTGCCAGCAGCTCCCCCCGAGCTGAAATGACCCCACGCAATGAGCAGTTCTTC.

Many counts were recorded for this clonotype. The V gene is TRBV5-4, the J gene TRBJ2-5; D may be TRBD2 (6 bases). V was pared by 4 bases and J by 0 bases, with 7 bases between. Germline CDR1 reads SGHNT; CDR2 reads YYREEE (reference sequence). The CDR3 covers 13 residues. CDR3 nucleotides: TGTGCCAGCAGCGGAGGGGACCAAGAGACCCAGTACTTC. This encodes CASSGGDQETQYF.

The table lists this clonotype with a few counts. The CDR3 loop reads CASSLDLGQVGETQYF. CDR3 nucleotide sequence: TGTGCCAGCAGCTTAGACTTGGGACAGGTAGGAGAGACCCAGTACTTC. The chain uses TRBV5-4 and TRBJ2-5; 8 bases map to TRBD1. The CDR3 totals 16 residues. Trimming cost V 2 bases and J 4 bases; bases outside gene matches: 10. The germline V gene encodes CDR1 SGHNT and CDR2 YYREEE (reference sequence). The full variable domain, its missing parts supplied by reference TRBV5-4 and TRBJ2-5, is ETGVTQSPTHLIKTRGQQVTLRCSSQSGHNTVSWYQQALGQGPQFIFQYYREEENGRGNFPPRFSGLQFPNYSSELNVNALELDDSALYLCASSLDLGQVGETQYFGPGTRLLVL.

This chain connects TRBV6-5 to TRBJ2-7; 9 bases agree with TRBD2. The CDR3 has 14 residues. J lost 4 bases, V lost 2 bases, and 3 bases had no gene match. CDR1 and CDR2 from the germline V gene are MNHEY and SVGAGI. The CDR3 sequence is CASSYEAGGYEQYF. The CDR3 nucleotides are TGTGCCAGCAGTTACGAAGCGGGAGGATACGAGCAGTACTTC.

J is TRBJ2-3 and V is TRBV5-1, with D perhaps TRBD1 (5 bases). The CDR3 loop spans 12 amino acids. V was pared by 7 bases and J by 4 bases, with 10 bases between. Germline V gene sequence: CDR1 SGHRS, CDR2 YFSETQ. The chain's CDR3 is CASRPGSDTQYF. Here the CDR3 DNA reads TGCGCCAGCCGTCCAGGGTCAGATACGCAGTATTTT.

V gene TRBV10-3 combines with J gene TRBJ2-3; 11 positions match TRBD2. The germline gives CDR1 ENHRY, CDR2 SYGVKD. The CDR3 runs 13 residues. V was pared by 9 bases and J by 5 bases, with 4 bases of the junction left unmatched. CDR3: CAMGLAVEDTQYF. The CDR3 bases are TGTGCCATGGGACTAGCGGTGGAAGATACGCAGTATTTT.

The chain recombines TRBV12-3 or TRBV12-4 with TRBJ2-3; D call uncertain. The length of the CDR3 is 13 residues. Trimming cost V 4 bases and J 6 bases, with 11 bases left between them. CDR3: CASSYSNVDTQYF. The CDR3 bases are TGTGCCAGCAGTTATAGCAATGTTGATACGCAGTATTTT.

The table lists this clonotype with a few counts. The chain carries TRBV12-3 or TRBV12-4 and TRBJ1-1; 7 positions match TRBD1. The ends lost 11 bases at V and 2 bases at J; junction bases unmatched: 8. The CDR3 is 13 residues long. CDR3 coding DNA: TGTGCCTGTCAGGGGGATCGAAACACTGAAGCTTTCTTT. Protein product: CACQGDRNTEAFF.

J is TRBJ1-2 and V is TRBV12-3 or TRBV12-4, with no clear D. V was cut by 9 bases and J by 2 bases, with 13 bases left in between. There are 13 residues in the CDR3. Here the CDR3 DNA reads TGTGCCAGTGGAGGACGAGTGAACTATGGCTACACCTTC. It codes for CASGGRVNYGYTF.

The chain couples TRBV6-6 to TRBJ2-2; TRBD2 agrees at 8 bases. There are 17 residues in the CDR3. The V gene end was trimmed by 6 bases and the J gene end by 0 bases; junction bases not matched to a gene: 9. Looked up from germline, CDR1 is MNHNY and CDR2 is SVGAGI (reference sequence). CDR3 sequence (DNA): TGTGCCAGCAGACATACCCATAGCGGGACGAACACCGGGGAGCTGTTTTTT. Its translation is CASRHTHSGTNTGELFF.

This sequence joins TRBV11-2 and TRBJ1-2; D unresolved. Germline loops: CDR1 SGHAT, CDR2 FQNNGV. V was shortened by 8 bases and J by 2 bases, with 9 bases between the two germline ends. This CDR3 is built from 12 residues. The CDR3 protein is CASATRNYGYTF. The CDR3 DNA sequence: TGTGCCAGCGCAACGAGAAACTATGGCTACACCTTC.

This chain joins TRBV12-3 or TRBV12-4 and TRBJ2-1, with D unresolved. Trimming removed 4 bases from V and 2 bases from J, with 9 bases in between. The CDR3 contains 14 residues. The CDR3 region is CASSWPLAYNEQFF. In nucleotides, the CDR3 is TGTGCCAGCAGTTGGCCGCTAGCCTACAATGAGCAGTTCTTC.

This clonotype was detected a few times. The chain recombines TRBV7-8 with TRBJ2-7; TRBD2 might be the D (5 bases). Germline V gives CDR1 SGHVS, CDR2 FQNEAQ. The CDR3 totals 17 residues. V lost 1 base to trimming and J lost 3 bases, with 19 bases between them. CDR3 sequence: CASSLVGQSRVNYEQYF. The CDR3 coding sequence is TGTGCCAGCAGCTTAGTAGGGCAGTCGAGGGTGAACTACGAGCAGTACTTC.

This clonotype showed up just a few times. The chain carries TRBV6-2 or TRBV6-3 and TRBJ1-2, with TRBD1 matching 11 bases. The CDR3 is 16 residues long. J gave up 2 bases and V 4 bases, and 6 bases lay outside the gene matches. Germline CDR1 reads MNHEY; CDR2 reads SVGEGT. CDR3 DNA sequence: TGTGCCAGCAGTTTGGACAGGGGGCGATGGAACTATGGCTACACCTTC. Translation: CASSLDRGRWNYGYTF.

Ten or more counts support this clonotype. One end of the junction fails to match germline, which may point to a read error. The chain links TRBV7-7 to TRBJ2-2, with D maybe TRBD2 (5 bases). Germline CDR1 reads SSHAT; CDR2 reads FNYEAQ (reference sequence). The CDR3 is 14 amino acids. The CDR3 DNA is TGTGCTAGCAGCTTAGGAGGTTACACCGGGGAGCTGTTTTTT. Translation: CASSLGGYTGELFF.

This clonotype has just a few counts. The rearrangement uses TRBV20-1 and TRBJ1-2, with TRBD1 as a possible D gene (6 bases). The CDR3 is 14 amino acids. Germline V gene lookup returns CDR1 DFQATT and CDR2 SNEGSKA (reference sequence). V lost 5 bases, J lost 6 bases, and 19 bases lay in between. The CDR3, as DNA: TGCAGTGCTTCTCTCTCTTCACAGGGCCATGGCTACACCTTC. This gives the protein CSASLSSQGHGYTF.

The V and J genes are TRBV7-9 and TRBJ1-1, with D uncertain. The V end was cut by 2 bases, the J end by 0 bases, with 7 bases between. Germline CDR1 SEHNR, CDR2 FQNEAQ (reference sequence). There are 14 residues in the CDR3. CDR3 sequence: CASSLTQLNTEAFF. The CDR3 nucleotides are TGTGCCAGCAGCTTAACCCAGCTGAACACTGAAGCTTTCTTT. The full variable domain, its missing parts supplied by reference TRBV7-9 and TRBJ1-1, is DTGVSQNPRHKITKRGQNVTFRCDPISEHNRLYWYRQTLGQGPEFLTYFQNEAQLEKSRLLSDRFSAERPKGSFSTLEIQRTEQGDSAMYLCASSLTQLNTEAFFGQGTRLTVV.

This chain connects TRBV7-9 to TRBJ2-2, with 7 nucleotides matching TRBD1. The CDR3 extends over 15 amino acids. Trimming cost V 5 bases and J 3 bases; bases outside gene matches: 6. Germline CDR1 reads SEHNR; CDR2 reads FQNEAQ (reference sequence). The CDR3 region has the DNA TGTGCCAGCAGCGCCGGGACAGATTACACCGGGGAGCTGTTTTTT. It translates to CASSAGTDYTGELFF.

This clonotype was counted many times. V and J are TRBV5-6 and TRBJ2-7, with D possibly matching TRBD1 (5 bases). Trimming took 3 bases from V and 0 from J, leaving 13 bases between them. Germline V gene lookup returns CDR1 SGHDT and CDR2 YYEEEE. The length of the CDR3 is 15 residues. CDR3 residues: CASSSIRGISYEQYF. CDR3 sequence (DNA): TGTGCCAGCAGCTCGATTAGGGGTATCTCCTACGAGCAGTACTTC. Full variable domain (rest looked up from reference TRBV5-6 and TRBJ2-7): DAGVTQSPTHLIKTRGQQVTLRCSPKSGHDTVSWYQQALGQGPQFIFQYYEEEERQRGNFPDRFSGHQFPNYSSELNVNALLLGDSALYLCASSSIRGISYEQYFGPGTRLTVT.

Turning to this clonotype: The junction does not match germline at one end; this may be a read error. The chain employs TRBV29-1 and TRBJ2-1; D perhaps matches TRBD2 (6 bases). Germline loops: CDR1 SQVTM, CDR2 ANQGSEA. This CDR3 comprises 14 residues. CDR3 loop: CCVKAGGRYNEQFF. CDR3 coding DNA: TGCTGCGTGAAAGCCGGGGGACGCTACAATGAGCAGTTCTTC.

The chain couples TRBV6-5 to TRBJ1-3; no clear D. This CDR3 is built from 13 residues. V lost 2 bases and J lost 4, with 6 bases in between. CDR1 and CDR2 from the germline V gene are MNHEY and SVGAGI. CDR3 nucleotide sequence: TGTGCCAGCAGTTACAGGGAGGGAAACACCATATATTTT. Its protein product is CASSYREGNTIYF.

This clonotype was seen only once. A read error may account for a junction end that differs from germline. The chain uses TRBV7-7 and TRBJ2-5; TRBD2 matches at 10 bases. Looked up from germline, CDR1 is SSHAT and CDR2 is FNYEAQ (reference sequence). The CDR3 has 15 amino acids. The CDR3 DNA follows: TGTGCTAGCAGCACCGGGCTAGCGGGAGTCGAGACCCAGTACTTC. It yields the protein CASSTGLAGVETQYF.

This clonotype was observed a handful of times. The V and J genes are TRBV27 and TRBJ2-7; D remains ambiguous. Germline assignment: CDR1 MNHEY and CDR2 SMNVEV (reference sequence). The V and J ends lost 5 bases and 1 base respectively, with 9 bases between them. The CDR3 consists of 13 residues. CDR3 protein: CASSHAESYEQYF. CDR3 coding DNA: TGTGCCAGCAGTCATGCTGAATCCTACGAGCAGTACTTC.